This T cell receptor beta chain originates from a study of cytomegalovirus exposure and HLA in healthy donors. PCR employed 60 Vbeta and 13 Jbeta primers. Libraries were prepared by immunoSEQ multiplex PCR; TCRdb keeps only in-frame clonotypes and omits some of them. This repertoire shows 150,000 to 200,000 clones, around 80% found once; its top ten account for around 2.5%. Turning to this clone: The antigen is undetermined. At one end, the junction sequence differs from germline, possibly due to a read error.

CDR3 length: 16 amino acids. From germline, CDR1 is SSHAT and CDR2 FNYEAQ (reference sequence). Study-wide results and limits: The listing of fewer than 200 TCR beta chains classed them as cytomegalovirus-associated. Most CMV-associated TCR beta chains appeared HLA-restricted in a later analysis.

The origin of this receptor is a female donor in good health and CMV-seronegative. The chain is built from TRBV7-7 and TRBJ2-5; 12 nucleotides align to TRBD2. Sequencing input: PBMCs. CDR3 nucleotide sequence: TGTGCTAGCAGCTTACGGCCTAGCGGGGGGGGCGAGACCCAGTACTTC. It yields the protein CASSLRPSGGGETQYF.